A single sample is the source of the 24 T cell receptor beta chains below, sequenced in a study of control samples from healthy donors and cancer patients. The table came from immunoSEQ multiplex PCR; TCRdb's copy has only in-frame clones and leaves some out. Among approximately 100,000 clones listed, around nine tenths were seen once. Sequencing used blood. These receptors were obtained from a man aged 25 to 40 in good health.

The V and J genes are TRBV6-6 and TRBJ2-1; D is perhaps TRBD2 (5 bases). The V and J ends lost 0 bases and 9 bases respectively, with 9 bases between them. In germline, CDR1 is MNHNY, CDR2 SVGAGI (reference sequence). The CDR3 is 13 residues long. The CDR3 sequence is CASSYSTSGEQFF. CDR3 nucleotides: TGTGCCAGCAGTTACTCCACTAGTGGTGAGCAGTTCTTC.

This clone has only one observation. CDR3 loop: CATSDEWMGTDTQYF. In nucleotides, the CDR3 is TGTGCCACCAGTGACGAATGGATGGGCACAGATACGCAGTATTTT. This chain connects TRBV24-1 to TRBJ2-3, with D hard to call. The CDR3 runs 15 residues. The germline V and J ends were trimmed by 4 bases and 1 base, with 11 bases remaining between them. CDR1 and CDR2 from the germline V gene are KGHDR and SFDVKD.

This chain links TRBV9 with TRBJ1-4; 8 nucleotides align to TRBD1. Germline CDR1 is SGDLS and CDR2 is YYNGEE. The CDR3 sequence is 15 residues long. Germline trimming cut 0 bases from V and 8 bases from J; bases unmatched to any gene: 6. The CDR3 reads CASSVVGQGAEKLFF. In DNA form, the CDR3 reads TGTGCCAGCAGCGTAGTTGGGCAGGGGGCAGAAAAACTGTTTTTT.

The sample holds one count of this clone. J is TRBJ1-3 and V is TRBV7-2, with D unclear. V gave up 5 bases and J gave up 4 bases, with 9 bases separating them. The CDR3 extends over 13 amino acids. Looked up from germline, CDR1 is SGHTA and CDR2 is FQGNSA. The CDR3 region is CASSIYPGNTIYF. The CDR3 nucleotides read TGTGCCAGCAGCATATATCCGGGAAACACCATATATTTT.

The chain links TRBV6-1 to TRBJ1-1; D remains unclear. This CDR3 contains 16 residues. Germline V CDR1 and CDR2: MNHNS, SASEGT. V lost 2 bases and J lost 4, with 17 bases in between. CDR3 amino acids: CASSEFGVEFGTEAFF. The DNA for the CDR3 is TGTGCCAGCAGTGAATTTGGGGTGGAATTTGGCACTGAAGCTTTCTTT.

V is TRBV19 and J is TRBJ2-1; TRBD1 might be the D (7 bases). The length of the CDR3 is 15 residues. V lost 5 bases and J lost 3, with 14 bases in between. CDR1 LNHDA and CDR2 SQIVND come from the germline V gene (reference sequence). The CDR3 loop reads CASSGRDRVYNEQFF. As DNA, the CDR3 is TGTGCCAGTAGTGGGCGGGACAGAGTCTACAATGAGCAGTTCTTC.

This clone occurred a few times. The rearrangement joins TRBV5-5 to TRBJ2-6; maybe TRBD2 (6 bases). Germline V gene lookup returns CDR1 SGHKS and CDR2 YYEKEE (reference sequence). Trimming removed 7 bases at V and 0 bases at J, with 11 bases between. There are 15 residues in the CDR3. The CDR3 is CASGTAPSGANVLTF. In DNA form, the CDR3 reads TGTGCCAGCGGGACTGCCCCCTCTGGGGCCAACGTCCTGACTTTC.

V usage is TRBV11-2 and J usage is TRBJ1-1; D is undetermined. Germline V lookup: CDR1 SGHAT, CDR2 FQNNGV. The CDR3 is 14 residues long. V was trimmed by 6 bases and J by 2 bases, leaving 13 bases between them. CDR3 region: CASSSTPGNTEAFF. The CDR3 DNA sequence: TGTGCCAGCAGTTCGACCCCAGGCAACACTGAAGCTTTCTTT.

The genes are TRBV30 and TRBJ1-5, with a tentative D call TRBD1 (5 bases). The CDR3 loop spans 15 amino acids. In germline, CDR1 is GTSNPN, CDR2 SVGIG (reference sequence). The V end lost 1 base, the J end lost 2 bases, and 12 bases lay between the germline ends. As DNA, the CDR3 is TGTGCCTGGAGTGCAGGGATTCTCGGCAATCAGCCCCAGCATTTT. It is translated as CAWSAGILGNQPQHF.

The chain employs TRBV10-3 and TRBJ2-7; 9 bases are a match to TRBD1. Trimming cost V 4 bases and J 2 bases; bases outside gene matches: 3. The CDR3 has 14 residues. From germline, CDR1 is ENHRY and CDR2 SYGVKD. DNA of the CDR3: TGTGCCATCAGTGCCGACAGGGGGACCTACGAGCAGTACGTC. Its translation is CAISADRGTYEQYV.

J is TRBJ2-2 and V is TRBV27, with D tentatively TRBD1 (6 bases). CDR1 and CDR2 (germline): MNHEY, SMNVEV (reference sequence). This CDR3 contains 16 residues. V lost 2 bases and J 5 bases, leaving 15 bases between the germline ends. The CDR3 protein is CASSLLTGKGTGELFF. CDR3 DNA sequence: TGTGCCAGCAGTTTACTGACAGGAAAAGGTACCGGGGAGCTGTTTTTT.

A note on this clone: Other DNA sequences of this sample code for an identical CDR3. The chain has TRBV19 and TRBJ1-5, with D perhaps matching TRBD1 (5 bases). There are 16 residues in the CDR3. V was shortened by 3 bases and J by 1 base, with 13 bases between the two germline ends. Germline V gene lookup returns CDR1 LNHDA and CDR2 SQIVND (reference sequence). The chain's CDR3 is CASSIERGRSNQPQHF. In nucleotides, the CDR3 is TGTGCCAGTAGTATTGAAAGGGGAAGGAGCAATCAGCCCCAGCATTTT.

A single count supports this clone. The V gene is TRBV6-6, the J gene TRBJ2-7; D is undetermined. The CDR3 is 12 residues long. The ends were cut back, 0 bases at V and 5 bases at J, with 5 bases in the middle. Germline CDR1 MNHNY, CDR2 SVGAGI (reference sequence). The CDR3 DNA sequence: TGTGCCAGCAGTTACTCGACACACGAGCAGTACTTC. It codes for CASSYSTHEQYF.

This clone showed up just once. V usage is TRBV20-1 and J usage is TRBJ2-1; D not certain. Trimming took off 6 bases at V and 9 bases at J, with 12 bases between the two ends. This CDR3 spans 11 amino acids. CDR1 and CDR2 (germline): DFQATT, SNEGSKA (reference sequence). CDR3 sequence reads: CSASELSEQFF. The CDR3 nucleotides read TGCAGTGCCTCGGAATTGAGTGAGCAGTTCTTC.

The V and J genes are TRBV19 and TRBJ2-7; 8 bases are shared with TRBD1. V trimming: 6 bases; J trimming: 3 bases; junction bases outside the gene matches: 7. The CDR3 loop spans 14 amino acids. The germline gives CDR1 LNHDA, CDR2 SQIVND (reference sequence). CDR3 sequence reads: CASSRDRRNYEQYF. The CDR3 coding sequence is TGTGCCAGTAGCCGGGACAGGAGAAACTACGAGCAGTACTTC.

The V and J genes are TRBV27 and TRBJ2-5; 7 bases fit TRBD2. V lost 6 bases, J lost 5 bases, and 6 bases stayed unmatched. Germline CDR1 reads MNHEY; CDR2 reads SMNVEV (reference sequence). The CDR3 extends over 13 amino acids. The DNA for the CDR3 is TGTGCCAGCAGCTGGGGGGGAAGGGAGACCCAGTACTTC. This translates into CASSWGGRETQYF.

The count of this clone is one. This rearrangement joins TRBV6-5 to TRBJ2-3, with 10 bases aligning to TRBD2. Germline V gene sequence: CDR1 MNHEY, CDR2 SVGAGI. There are 15 residues in the CDR3. J lost 7 bases, V lost 6 bases, and 10 bases had no gene match. CDR3 sequence: CASSATSGNDNTQYF. The CDR3 coding sequence is TGTGCCAGCAGCGCCACTAGCGGGAACGATAATACGCAGTATTTT.

V usage is TRBV7-2 and J usage is TRBJ2-5; TRBD2 aligns across 8 bases. The CDR3 sequence is 17 residues long. The germline V gene has CDR1 SGHTA and CDR2 FQGNSA. The ends lost 1 base at V and 5 bases at J; junction bases unmatched: 12. The CDR3, as DNA: TGTGCCAGCAGCTTAGGGGGTGGGAGCGGGAGACGGGAGACCCAGTACTTC. It encodes CASSLGGGSGRRETQYF.

The chain recombines TRBV5-4 with TRBJ2-3; TRBD2 aligns across 7 bases. There are 15 residues in the CDR3. Losses at the gene ends were 4 bases for V and 2 bases for J; bases not matched to a gene: 7. The germline V gene has CDR1 SGHNT and CDR2 YYREEE (reference sequence). The CDR3 DNA sequence: TGTGCCAGCAGCCGACAGCGGGGAACCACAGATACGCAGTATTTT. As protein: CASSRQRGTTDTQYF.

The V and J genes are TRBV9 and TRBJ2-1, with 11 bases matching TRBD1. Trimming at V came to 3 bases and at J to 6 bases, leaving 8 bases not matched to a gene. CDR1 and CDR2 from the germline V gene are SGDLS and YYNGEE. This CDR3 contains 16 residues. The CDR3: CASSAPRTGGGNEQFF. The DNA of the CDR3 is TGTGCCAGCAGCGCTCCGCGGACAGGGGGCGGCAATGAGCAGTTCTTC. Based on the CDR3 plus reference TRBV9 and TRBJ2-1, the full variable domain is DSGVTQTPKHLITATGQRVTLRCSPRSGDLSVYWYQQSLDQGLQFLIQYYNGEERAKGNILERFSAQQFPDLHSELNLSSLELGDSALYFCASSAPRTGGGNEQFFGPGTRLTVL.

The V and J genes are TRBV5-6 and TRBJ1-1; no clear D. With 0 bases removed from V and 0 bases from J, the gap between germline ends came to 9 bases. The length of the CDR3 is 15 residues. The germline gives CDR1 SGHDT, CDR2 YYEEEE. The DNA of the CDR3 is TGTGCCAGCAGCTTGGAACGGGGTTTGAACACTGAAGCTTTCTTT. Protein sequence: CASSLERGLNTEAFF.

This clone was picked up one time. The J gene is TRBJ1-1, the V gene TRBV6-5; 10 bases line up with TRBD1. V was clipped by 5 bases and J by 6 bases; unmatched bases: 6. Germline-derived CDR1 and CDR2 are MNHEY and SVGAGI. The CDR3 is 14 amino acids. CDR3 DNA: TGTGCCAGCAGTCGGGGACAGGGGATTCCTGAAGCTTTCTTT. The encoded protein is CASSRGQGIPEAFF.

CDR3 coding DNA: TGTGCCAGCAGTAGACCGGGATTTAATGAAAAACTGTTTTTT. Its protein is CASSRPGFNEKLFF. V and J are TRBV25-1 and TRBJ1-4, with D uncertain. Trimming left V 5 bases short and J 4 bases short, with 11 bases between. Germline-derived CDR1 and CDR2 are MGHDK and SYGVNS. The CDR3 has 14 residues.

This clone was detected once. The rearrangement uses TRBV27 and TRBJ2-2, with TRBD1 as a possible D gene (5 bases). CDR3 length equals 19 residues. Germline V CDR1 and CDR2: MNHEY, SMNVEV (reference sequence). Deletions cut 3 bases from V and 7 bases from J, with 27 bases between. The CDR3 loop reads CASSFKNPLGAPGVGELFF. The CDR3 DNA reads TGTGCCAGCAGTTTCAAGAACCCATTAGGGGCCCCAGGTGTCGGGGAGCTGTTTTTT.